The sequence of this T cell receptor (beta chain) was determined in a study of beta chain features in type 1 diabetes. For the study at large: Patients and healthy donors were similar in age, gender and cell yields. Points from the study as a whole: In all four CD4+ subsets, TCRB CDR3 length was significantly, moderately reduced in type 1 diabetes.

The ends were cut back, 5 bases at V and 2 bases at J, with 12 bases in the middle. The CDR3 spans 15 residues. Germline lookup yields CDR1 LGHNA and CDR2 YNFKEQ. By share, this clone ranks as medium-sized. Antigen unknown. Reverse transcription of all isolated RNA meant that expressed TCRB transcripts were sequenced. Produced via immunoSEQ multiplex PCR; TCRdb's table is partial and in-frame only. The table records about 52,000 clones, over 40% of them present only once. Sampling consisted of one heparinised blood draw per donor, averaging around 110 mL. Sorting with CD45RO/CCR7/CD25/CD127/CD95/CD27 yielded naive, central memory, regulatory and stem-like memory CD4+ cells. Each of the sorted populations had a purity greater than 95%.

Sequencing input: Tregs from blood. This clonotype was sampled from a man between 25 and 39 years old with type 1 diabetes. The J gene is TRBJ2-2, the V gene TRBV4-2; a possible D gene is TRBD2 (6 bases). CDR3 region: CASSYSGRNTGELFF. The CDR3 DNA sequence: TGTGCCAGCAGCTATAGCGGCAGAAACACCGGGGAGCTGTTTTTT.